Listed here are 31 T cell receptor beta chains from one sample, sequenced in a study of neurological immune-mediated disorders. TCRdb fed the 5' RACE reads into MiXCR, producing one record per CDR3 protein. The sample shows 15,000 to 20,000 distinct CDR3 sequences, about 22% of them seen only once. Sequencing input: PBMCs. These TCRs come from a man aged 50-59 years in good health.

The V and J genes are TRBV12-3 or TRBV12-4 and TRBJ2-2; D may be TRBD1 (5 bases). Trimming removed 4 bases from V and 0 bases from J, with 9 bases in between. The CDR3 runs to 15 residues. As DNA, the CDR3 is TGTGCCAGCAGTTACAGGACCGCGAACACCGGGGAGCTGTTTTTT. Its protein product is CASSYRTANTGELFF.

The table lists this clonotype with a few counts. CDR3 coding DNA: TGCGCCAGCAGCTTGGATTACGTGAGAGAGCAGTACTTC. Translating gives CASSLDYVREQYF. The chain links TRBV5-1 to TRBJ2-7; D gene uncertain. V shed 0 bases and J shed 7 bases, with 11 bases lying between them. The CDR3 is 13 residues long. Germline V gives CDR1 SGHRS, CDR2 YFSETQ. The whole variable domain, remainder taken from reference TRBV5-1 and TRBJ2-7, is KAGVTQTPRYLIKTRGQQVTLSCSPISGHRSVSWYQQTPGQGLQFLFEYFSETQRNKGNFPGRFSGRQFSNSRSEMNVSTLELGDSALYLCASSLDYVREQYFGPGTRLTVT.

There are many counts of this clonotype. This chain joins TRBV20-1 and TRBJ2-1; TRBD2 aligns across 7 bases. Germline assignment: CDR1 DFQATT and CDR2 SNEGSKA (reference sequence). After removal of 1 base from V and 4 bases from J, the junction contained 13 bases not matched to a gene. The CDR3 has 17 residues. CDR3 in DNA: TGCAGTGCTAGAGGATGGGGTGGGAGGGAAGGATACAATGAGCAGTTCTTC. Residues: CSARGWGGREGYNEQFF.

The chain joins TRBV18 to TRBJ2-2; TRBD1 matches 8 bases. Germline V lookup: CDR1 KGHSH, CDR2 LQKENI. There are 16 residues in the CDR3. Unmatched junction bases numbered 9, after V lost 3 bases and J lost 6 bases. CDR3 coding DNA: TGTGCCAGCTCACCGAACCGGCAGGGGGCCTCCGGGGAGCTGTTTTTT. Its protein is CASSPNRQGASGELFF.

This clonotype was found many times. The chain couples TRBV15 to TRBJ1-5; D not resolved. The CDR3 spans 8 residues. Germline CDR1 and CDR2: LNHNV and YYDKDF (reference sequence). This chain's CDR3 is CSNQPQHF. The CDR3 nucleotides read TGTAGCAATCAGCCCCAGCATTTT.

The CDR3 spells CASSLDYGYTF. The CDR3 nucleotides are TGTGCCAGCAGCTTAGATTATGGCTACACCTTC. The rearrangement uses TRBV7-2 and TRBJ1-2; D unclear. V lost 1 base and J 5 bases, leaving 2 bases between the germline ends. The CDR3 totals 11 residues. Germline V CDR1 and CDR2: SGHTA, FQGNSA.

This clonotype has ten or more counts. The chain couples TRBV7-2 to TRBJ2-1; 7 positions agree with TRBD2. CDR3 length: 16 residues. The germline gives CDR1 SGHTA, CDR2 FQGNSA. The trim removed 5 bases at V and 4 bases at J, leaving 11 bases unmatched. Here the CDR3 DNA reads TGTGCCAGCAGCGGTCCCGCGGGAGCATATTACAATGAGCAGTTCTTC. This codes for CASSGPAGAYYNEQFF.

This clonotype was observed once. The V and J genes are TRBV20-1 and TRBJ2-7; D might be TRBD2 (6 bases). V lost 0 bases and J 3 bases, leaving 9 bases between the germline ends. The CDR3 is 13 amino acids. Germline lookup yields CDR1 DFQATT and CDR2 SNEGSKA (reference sequence). As DNA, the CDR3 is TGCAGTGCTAGAGACCCGGGACTCTACGAGCAGTACTTC. Translated: CSARDPGLYEQYF.

This clonotype was seen repeatedly, ten times or more. The chain links TRBV5-5 to TRBJ2-2, with D possibly TRBD1 on 6 matching bases. This CDR3 comprises 15 residues. Trimming removed 4 bases from V and 4 bases from J, with 14 bases in between. Germline CDR1 is SGHKS and CDR2 is YYEKEE (reference sequence). The CDR3 region has the DNA TGTGCCAGCAGCGCTTTCAGGGGTGCCACCGGGGAGCTGTTTTTT. It specifies CASSAFRGATGELFF.

The V call is TRBV7-9, the J call TRBJ2-7; 8 nucleotides align to TRBD1. After removal of 6 bases from V and 2 bases from J, the junction contained 9 bases not matched to a gene. This CDR3 region has 15 residues. CDR1 and CDR2 from the germline V gene are SEHNR and FQNEAQ (reference sequence). The CDR3 nucleotides read TGTGCCAGCAGGCCCGGGACAGGTCCTCCCTACGAGCAGTACTTC. This gives the protein CASRPGTGPPYEQYF.

This clonotype qualifies as medium-sized. The chain uses TRBV5-1 and TRBJ2-2; perhaps TRBD1 as D (5 bases). The CDR3 is 13 amino acids. Trimming shortened V by 5 bases and J by 6 bases, and 11 bases separated the two germline ends. Germline values: CDR1 SGHRS, CDR2 YFSETQ. The CDR3 sequence: CASRTDRSGELFF. In DNA, the CDR3 is TGCGCCAGCAGGACAGATCGATCCGGGGAGCTGTTTTTT.

This clonotype has at least ten counts. This chain links TRBV20-1 with TRBJ1-1; a weak D match, TRBD1 (6 bases). V was clipped by 6 bases and J by 1 base, with 18 bases between them. The CDR3 totals 15 residues. CDR1 is DFQATT and CDR2 is SNEGSKA in the germline V gene (reference sequence). In nucleotides, the CDR3 is TGCAGTGCCAGGAACCCGGGACACACGAACACTGAAGCTTTCTTT. Protein product: CSARNPGHTNTEAFF.

Many counts were recorded for this clonotype. The CDR3 region has the DNA TGCAGTGCTAGGGCGGGAGCGGCCCTCTCCTACGAGCAGTACTTC. Translated, it gives CSARAGAALSYEQYF. V is TRBV20-1 and J is TRBJ2-7; 7 bases match TRBD2. The V segment lost 3 bases and the J segment 0 bases; nucleotides outside the gene matches: 8. Per germline, CDR1 DFQATT and CDR2 SNEGSKA (reference sequence). The CDR3 covers 15 residues.

This clonotype was recorded many times. This chain joins TRBV27 and TRBJ2-3; unclear D gene. This CDR3 has 15 residues. CDR1 and CDR2 from the germline V gene are MNHEY and SMNVEV (reference sequence). V lost 3 bases and J 1 base, leaving 11 bases between the germline ends. The CDR3 coding sequence is TGTGCCAGCAGTTTTGAGGTCAGTCGCACAGATACGCAGTATTTT. Its protein product is CASSFEVSRTDTQYF.

This clonotype is medium-sized (0.01 to 0.1%). J is TRBJ1-1 and V is TRBV11-2; D remains ambiguous. Trimming stripped 3 bases from V and 1 base from J, with 15 bases between. The CDR3 length is 16 residues. CDR1 and CDR2 from the germline V gene are SGHAT and FQNNGV. In nucleotides, the CDR3 is TGTGCCAGCAGCTTCAACCTAAGGGTGGGGAACACTGAAGCTTTCTTT. Translated, it gives CASSFNLRVGNTEAFF.

This clonotype is medium-sized. The J gene is TRBJ2-2, the V gene TRBV7-2; weak D call: TRBD2 (6 bases). Germline assignment: CDR1 SGHTA and CDR2 FQGNSA. V was cut by 6 bases and J by 4 bases, with 12 bases left in between. This CDR3 is built from 14 residues. CDR3 in DNA: TGTGCCAGCAGGTCCGGGACTCGCACCGGGGAGCTGTTTTTT. The encoded protein is CASRSGTRTGELFF.

This clonotype has ten or more counts. The rearrangement uses TRBV6-6 and TRBJ2-3; D is uncertain. V lost 2 bases to trimming and J lost 0 bases, with 9 bases between them. Germline CDR1 reads MNHNY; CDR2 reads SVGAGI (reference sequence). The CDR3 loop spans 15 amino acids. CDR3 sequence reads: CASSYEAASTDTQYF. CDR3 bases: TGTGCCAGCAGTTACGAGGCGGCTAGCACAGATACGCAGTATTTT.

The chain is built from TRBV4-3 and TRBJ1-5, with D possibly being TRBD1 (6 bases). V was shortened by 0 bases and J by 7 bases, with 25 bases between the two germline ends. The CDR3 has 19 residues. Germline CDR1 LGHNA, CDR2 YSLEER. CDR3 sequence: CASSQDLGYSGGSGQPQHF. The CDR3 bases are TGCGCCAGCAGCCAAGATTTAGGATACAGCGGGGGCTCGGGGCAGCCCCAGCATTTT.

The gene calls are TRBV27 and TRBJ2-1; D gene ambiguous. Looked up from germline, CDR1 is MNHEY and CDR2 is SMNVEV (reference sequence). The length of the CDR3 is 12 residues. V was trimmed by 4 bases and J by 5 bases, leaving 6 bases between them. CDR3 nucleotides: TGTGCCAGCAGTTACGACGACAATGAGCAGTTCTTC. This sequence encodes CASSYDDNEQFF.

This clonotype was seen at least ten times. The V call is TRBV5-1, the J call TRBJ2-2; the D call may be TRBD1 or TRBD2 (6 bases each). Germline lookup yields CDR1 SGHRS and CDR2 YFSETQ. The CDR3 loop spans 15 amino acids. V was cut by 2 bases and J by 5 bases, with 13 bases left in between. The CDR3 region has the DNA TGCGCCAGCAGCTTAGGGGGGCGGAAGACCGGGGAGCTGTTTTTT. Translation: CASSLGGRKTGELFF.

This clonotype was observed many times. The chain links TRBV9 to TRBJ2-1; 9 bases line up with TRBD2. Losses at the gene ends were 0 bases for V and 5 bases for J; bases not matched to a gene: 6. The CDR3 covers 16 residues. Germline V lookup: CDR1 SGDLS, CDR2 YYNGEE. The CDR3, as DNA: TGTGCCAGCAGCGTAGTGGGTAGCGGGGGCCACAATGAGCAGTTCTTC. Amino acid sequence: CASSVVGSGGHNEQFF.

Ten or more counts support this clonotype. V and J are TRBV4-1 and TRBJ1-2; D not resolved. The CDR3 sequence is 17 residues long. The V end was cut by 1 base, the J end by 4 bases, with 19 bases between. CDR1 is MGHRA, CDR2 YSYEKL, per germline. CDR3 loop: CASSQVLPRRDTYGYTF. Here the CDR3 DNA reads TGCGCCAGCAGCCAAGTCTTGCCGCGCCGGGATACCTATGGCTACACCTTC.

This clonotype was seen repeatedly, ten times or more. V is TRBV10-3 and J is TRBJ2-5; no clear D gene. The V end lost 0 bases, the J end lost 1 base, and 6 bases lay between the germline ends. CDR1 and CDR2 from the germline V gene are ENHRY and SYGVKD. This CDR3 contains 14 residues. The CDR3 sequence: CAISESGSQETQYF. For the CDR3, the DNA is TGTGCCATCAGTGAGTCAGGCAGCCAAGAGACCCAGTACTTC.

The chain has TRBV4-1 and TRBJ2-7; 8 positions match TRBD2. After removal of 3 bases from V and 3 bases from J, the junction contained 1 base not matched to a gene. Germline-derived CDR1 and CDR2 are MGHRA and YSYEKL. The CDR3 is made up of 13 amino acids. CDR3: CASSQLAGYEQYF. CDR3 sequence (DNA): TGCGCCAGCAGCCAGCTAGCGGGCTACGAGCAGTACTTC.

This clonotype was recorded at least ten times. The CDR3 nucleotides are TGTGCCACGGGGGCTAGCAACAATGAGCAGTTCTTC. Protein product: CATGASNNEQFF. This chain uses TRBV10-3 with TRBJ2-1, with D possibly called TRBD1 or TRBD2 (6 bases each). The CDR3 loop spans 12 amino acids. Looked up from germline, CDR1 is ENHRY and CDR2 is SYGVKD. V was shortened by 10 bases and J by 5 bases, with 12 bases between the two germline ends.

This clonotype was seen ten or more times. The CDR3 is CSVDKGLADTQYF. The CDR3 DNA reads TGCAGCGTTGATAAGGGGTTGGCAGATACGCAGTATTTT. The chain couples TRBV29-1 to TRBJ2-3; D may be TRBD1 (5 bases). This CDR3 contains 13 residues. From germline, CDR1 is SQVTM and CDR2 ANQGSEA. V was cut by 3 bases and J by 4 bases, with 11 bases left in between.

This clonotype was counted many times. The chain links TRBV29-1 to TRBJ2-4; 11 positions match TRBD2. This CDR3 is built from 17 residues. Germline values: CDR1 SQVTM, CDR2 ANQGSEA. V gave up 4 bases and J gave up 8 bases; unmatched junction bases: 16. The chain's CDR3 is CSVVGLAEPPSSDIQYF. DNA of the CDR3: TGCAGCGTTGTGGGACTAGCGGAACCCCCTTCGTCCGACATTCAGTACTTC. The full variable domain, with the rest looked up from reference TRBV29-1 and TRBJ2-4, is SAVISQKPSRDICQRGTSLTIQCQVDSQVTMMFWYRQQPGQSLTLIATANQGSEATYESGFVIDKFPISRPNLTFSTLTVSNMSPEDSSIYLCSVVGLAEPPSSDIQYFGAGTRLSVL.

This clonotype was recorded many times. This chain uses TRBV18 with TRBJ1-1; D call uncertain. The CDR3 runs to 11 residues. Trimming took off 6 bases at V and 1 base at J, with 3 bases between the two ends. CDR1 and CDR2 from the germline V gene are KGHSH and LQKENI. The CDR3, as DNA: TGTGCCAGCTCCGAGAACACTGAAGCTTTCTTT. Translation gives CASSENTEAFF.

Many counts were recorded for this clonotype. The chain employs TRBV7-3 and TRBJ2-5, with D tentatively TRBD2 (7 bases). Trimming removed 2 bases from V and 2 bases from J, with 18 bases in between. Germline CDR1 SGHTA, CDR2 FQGTGA. The CDR3 contains 17 residues. CDR3 residues: CASSLGGAGALQETQYF. The CDR3 DNA reads as TGTGCCAGCAGCTTAGGGGGCGCGGGAGCGCTACAAGAGACCCAGTACTTC.

This clonotype was found many times. The gene calls are TRBV5-1 and TRBJ2-3; the match to TRBD2 covers 7 bases. V lost 0 bases, J lost 5 bases, and 6 bases stayed unmatched. In germline, CDR1 is SGHRS, CDR2 YFSETQ. CDR3 length: 15 amino acids. The chain's CDR3 is CASSLEGTSVDTQYF. The CDR3 DNA reads TGCGCCAGCAGCTTGGAAGGAACTAGCGTAGATACGCAGTATTTT.

The sample holds a few counts of this clonotype. The J gene is TRBJ2-7, the V gene TRBV28, with D maybe TRBD1 (5 bases). Germline CDR1 MDHEN, CDR2 SYDVKM. V was shortened by 3 bases and J by 3 bases, with 9 bases between the two germline ends. The CDR3 covers 13 residues. CDR3 residues: CASSFAGNYEQYF. The CDR3 nucleotides are TGTGCCAGCAGTTTCGCAGGGAACTACGAGCAGTACTTC. Together with reference TRBV28 and TRBJ2-7, the CDR3 gives the full variable domain: DVKVTQSSRYLVKRTGEKVFLECVQDMDHENMFWYRQDPGLGLRLIYFSYDVKMKEKGDIPEGYSVSREKKERFSLILESASTNQTSMYLCASSFAGNYEQYFGPGTRLTVT.